These 12 T cell receptor beta chains share one sample of origin, sequenced in a study of T cells in women clearing cervical HPV infection. Data came from immunoSEQ multiplex PCR; TCRdb stores just in-frame clones and leaves some out. This sample's table reports roughly 42,000 clones. The source material was blood buffy coat. These TCRs come from a woman between 18 and 70 years old with a cervical HPV16 infection that either progressed to CIN3+ or cleared (not recorded which).

With respect to this clone: The read gets to within 3 residues of the CDR3 end, and the germline J gene fills in the rest. The genes are TRBV5-1 and TRBJ2-4, with D perhaps TRBD1 (5 bases). Germline-derived CDR1 and CDR2 are SGHRS and YFSETQ. The CDR3 extends over 12 amino acids. With 4 bases removed from V and 5 bases from J, the gap between germline ends came to 7 bases. The covered CDR3 bases are TGCGCCAGCAGCCCGACAGAAAACATT. Amino acids: CASSPTENI. The complete CDR3 protein is CASSPTENIQYF. Variable domain in full (rest from reference TRBV5-1 and TRBJ2-4): KAGVTQTPRYLIKTRGQQVTLSCSPISGHRSVSWYQQTPGQGLQFLFEYFSETQRNKGNFPGRFSGRQFSNSRSEMNVSTLELGDSALYLCASSPTENIQYFGAGTRLSVL.

In regard to this clone: The CDR3 end lies 3 residues beyond the end of the read and is filled in from the germline J gene. The chain carries TRBV5-1 and TRBJ2-1, with D possibly being TRBD2 (6 bases). CDR1 and CDR2 (germline): SGHRS, YFSETQ. CDR3 size: 13 residues. Trimming took 4 bases from V and 8 from J, leaving 13 bases between them. The sequenced CDR3 bases are TGCGCCAGCAGCCCCGGCCAGCGGGATGAG. Encoded protein: CASSPGQRDE. The complete CDR3 protein is CASSPGQRDEQFF.

Turning to this clone: Sequencing ends 3 residues short of the CDR3 end; the germline J gene provides the rest. This sequence joins TRBV7-3 and TRBJ2-7; D perhaps matches TRBD1 (5 bases). Trimming took off 8 bases at V and 2 bases at J, with 22 bases between the two ends. The CDR3 is 16 residues long. Germline loops: CDR1 SGHTA, CDR2 FQGTGA. The part of the CDR3 DNA that was read is TGTGCCAGCTCCCCTGCCCCCGTAGGGGTAGCCTACGAG. Translation gives CASSPAPVGVAYE. The complete CDR3 reads CASSPAPVGVAYEQYF.

In the case of this clone: The sequence runs out 3 residues before the end of the CDR3; the remainder is reconstructed from the germline J gene. The J gene is TRBJ1-1, the V gene TRBV5-1; 7 positions agree with TRBD1. Germline CDR1 SGHRS, CDR2 YFSETQ. V lost 4 bases, J lost 2 bases, and 11 bases stayed unmatched. The length of the CDR3 is 16 residues. CDR3 bases read: TGCGCCAGCAGCCGCACTACCGGGACAGTTAACACTGAA. Protein: CASSRTTGTVNTE. From start to end, the CDR3 is CASSRTTGTVNTEAFF.

Points on this clone: The read falls 3 residues short of the CDR3 end, and the missing part is taken from the germline J gene. The chain links TRBV12-3 or TRBV12-4 to TRBJ1-2; D may be TRBD1 (5 bases). The CDR3 sequence is 14 residues long. Deletions cut 3 bases from V and 5 bases from J, with 13 bases between. The CDR3 sequence: CASSFPAGKYGYTF. CDR3 DNA, as far as it was read: TGTGCCAGCAGTTTCCCGGCAGGGAAGTATGGC.

About this clone: The observed sequence ends 3 residues before the CDR3 terminus, with the missing tail filled in from the germline J gene. J is TRBJ2-1 and V is TRBV20-1; 8 bases line up with TRBD2. J was trimmed by 4 bases and V by 5 bases; bases with no gene match: 10. CDR1 is DFQATT and CDR2 is SNEGSKA in the germline V gene (reference sequence). The CDR3 is made up of 15 amino acids. The CDR3 region is CSAWWRGAGYNEQFF. The covered CDR3 bases are TGCAGTGCTTGGTGGCGGGGGGCGGGTTACAATGAG.

Remarks on this clone: The read halts 3 residues ahead of the CDR3 end, with the missing end drawn from the germline J gene. The chain has TRBV10-2 and TRBJ2-2; TRBD2 matches 10 bases. There are 15 residues in the CDR3. Per the germline V gene, CDR1 is WSHSY and CDR2 is SAAADI. V shed 4 bases and J 7 bases; nucleotides not matched to a gene: 6. The chain's CDR3 is CASSAKRGGVGELFF. The covered CDR3 bases are TGCGCCAGCAGTGCCAAGCGGGGGGGCGTCGGGGAG.

To note about this clone: The CDR3 end lies 3 residues beyond the end of the read and is filled in from the germline J gene. The V call is TRBV5-4, the J call TRBJ2-7, with 15 bases aligning to TRBD2. Unmatched junction bases numbered 8, after V lost 4 bases and J lost 6 bases. Looked up from germline, CDR1 is SGHNT and CDR2 is YYREEE (reference sequence). The length of the CDR3 is 16 residues. The CDR3 DNA, read in part, is TGTGCCAGCAGCGGGGGACTAGCGGGGGGAAGCAGCGAG. This codes for CASSGGLAGGSSE. The entire CDR3 is CASSGGLAGGSSEQYF.

About this clone itself: Read data end 3 residues before the CDR3 end; the end is taken from the germline J gene. The gene calls are TRBV18 and TRBJ1-2; perhaps TRBD1 as D (5 bases). V dropped 3 bases and J dropped 6 bases, with 14 bases sitting between them. The CDR3 has 14 residues. Germline V gives CDR1 KGHSH, CDR2 LQKENI. CDR3 DNA (partial): TGTGCCAGCTCACCGACGCAGGGTGGTAATGGC. Translating it yields CASSPTQGGNG. The full CDR3 sequence reads CASSPTQGGNGYTF.

Regarding this clone: The read ends 3 residues before the CDR3 terminus; that terminus is restored from the germline J gene. The rearrangement links TRBV6-2 or TRBV6-3 to TRBJ1-6, with 10 nucleotides matching TRBD1. CDR1 is MNHEY, CDR2 SVGEGT, per germline. CDR3 length: 16 amino acids. CDR3 region: CASSSPPGQGFLPLHF. CDR3 DNA, as far as it was read: TGTGCCAGCAGTTCACCCCCGGGACAGGGGTTTTTGCCC.

Concerning this clone itself: The CDR3 is cut off 3 residues early in the read; its end comes from the germline J gene. This sequence joins TRBV10-2 and TRBJ2-3, with 10 bases matching TRBD2. From germline, CDR1 is WSHSY and CDR2 SAAADI. This CDR3 contains 16 residues. The ends lost 1 base at V and 5 bases at J; junction bases unmatched: 6. CDR3 DNA, as far as it was read: TGCGCCAGCAGTGAGTTGGTAGCGGGGGGCGGAGATACG. Translating gives CASSELVAGGGDT. The entire CDR3 protein reads CASSELVAGGGDTQYF.

Regarding this clone: The CDR3 goes on 3 residues after the read ends, and that part is filled in from the germline J gene. The gene calls are TRBV29-1 and TRBJ1-5, with D perhaps matching TRBD1 (5 bases). This CDR3 contains 12 residues. Germline assignment: CDR1 SQVTM and CDR2 ANQGSEA. The V end was cut by 8 bases, the J end by 3 bases, with 11 bases between. This CDR3 is CSIRDYNQPQHF. The DNA read from the CDR3 is TGCAGCATTAGGGACTACAATCAGCCC.